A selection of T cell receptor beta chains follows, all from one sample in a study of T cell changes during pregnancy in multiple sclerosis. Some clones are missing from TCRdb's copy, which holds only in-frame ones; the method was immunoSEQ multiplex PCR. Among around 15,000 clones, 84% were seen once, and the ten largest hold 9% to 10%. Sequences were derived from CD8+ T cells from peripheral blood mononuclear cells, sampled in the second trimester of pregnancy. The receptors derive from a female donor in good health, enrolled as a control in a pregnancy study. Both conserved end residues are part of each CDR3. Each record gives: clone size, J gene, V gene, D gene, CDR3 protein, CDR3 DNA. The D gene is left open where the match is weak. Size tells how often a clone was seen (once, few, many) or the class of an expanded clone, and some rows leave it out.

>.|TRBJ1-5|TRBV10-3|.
CATADKDSNQPQHF
TGTGCCACCGCGGACAAGGACAGTAATCAGCCCCAGCATTTT
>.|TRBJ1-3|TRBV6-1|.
CASSEPPPTRPDTIYF
TGTGCCAGCAGTGAACCCCCCCCGACAAGACCCGACACCATATATTTT
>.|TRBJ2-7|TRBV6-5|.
CASSYAGESEQYF
TGTGCCAGCAGTTACGCAGGGGAGAGCGAGCAGTACTTC
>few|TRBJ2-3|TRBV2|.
CASSVVRRAPTDTQYF
TGTGCCAGCAGTGTCGTGCGGCGCGCACCCACAGATACGCAGTATTTT
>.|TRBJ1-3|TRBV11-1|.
CASSHPGTYSGNTIYF
TGTGCCAGCAGCCATCCAGGGACTTACTCTGGAAACACCATATATTTT
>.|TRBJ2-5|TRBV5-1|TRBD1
CASSFSGTGETQYF
TGCGCCAGCAGCTTTTCCGGGACAGGGGAGACCCAGTACTTC
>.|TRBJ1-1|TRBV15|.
CATSRDWLVGQDMNTEAFF
TGTGCCACCAGCAGAGATTGGCTGGTTGGACAAGACATGAACACTGAAGCTTTCTTT
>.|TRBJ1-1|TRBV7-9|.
CASSLTTRNTEAFF
TGTGCCAGCAGCTTAACCACAAGGAACACTGAAGCTTTCTTT
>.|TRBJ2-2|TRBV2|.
CASSADIFYRVLWAGELFF
TGTGCCAGCAGTGCAGATATTTTTTACCGGGTCCTATGGGCCGGGGAGCTGTTTTTT
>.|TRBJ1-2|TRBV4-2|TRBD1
CASSQAGGRDGYTF
TGTGCCAGCAGCCAAGCAGGGGGACGGGATGGCTACACCTTC
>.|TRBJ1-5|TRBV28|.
CASSLVAGNQPQHF
TGTGCCAGCAGTTTGGTGGCAGGCAATCAGCCCCAGCATTTT
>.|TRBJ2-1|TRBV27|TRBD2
CASSIIAGGRNEQFF
TGTGCCAGCAGTATTATAGCGGGGGGGCGCAATGAGCAGTTCTTC
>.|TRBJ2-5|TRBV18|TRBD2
CASSPQRGETQYF
TGTGCCAGCTCACCACAGCGGGGAGAGACCCAGTACTTC
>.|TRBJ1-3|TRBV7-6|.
CASSRSGGSGNTIYF
TGTGCCAGCAGCCGATCCGGGGGCTCTGGAAACACCATATATTTT
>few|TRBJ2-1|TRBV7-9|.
CATDRGNEQFF
TGTGCCACCGATAGAGGGAATGAGCAGTTCTTC
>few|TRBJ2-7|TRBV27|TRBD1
CASSDRVSYEQYF
TGTGCCAGCAGTGACAGGGTAAGCTACGAGCAGTACTTC
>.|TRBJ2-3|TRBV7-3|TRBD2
CASSLRGGADTQYF
TGTGCCAGCAGCTTGCGGGGGGGCGCAGATACGCAGTATTTT
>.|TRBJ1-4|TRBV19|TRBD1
CASSIRQGNEKLFF
TGTGCCAGTAGTATCCGACAGGGAAACGAAAAACTGTTTTTT
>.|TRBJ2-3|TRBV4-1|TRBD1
CASSQADRVGDTQYF
TGCGCCAGCAGCCAAGCTGACAGGGTGGGGGATACGCAGTATTTT
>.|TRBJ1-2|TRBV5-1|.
CASSLAGGHYGYTF
TGCGCCAGCAGCTTGGCGGGGGGGCACTATGGCTACACCTTC
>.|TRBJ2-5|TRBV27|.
CASSLVSRETQYF
TGTGCCAGCAGTTTGGTTAGTCGAGAGACCCAGTACTTC
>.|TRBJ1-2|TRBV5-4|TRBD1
CASSPGQGVYGYTF
TGTGCCAGCAGCCCAGGACAGGGAGTTTATGGCTACACCTTC
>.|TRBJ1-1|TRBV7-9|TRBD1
CASSYRGLNTEAFF
TGTGCCAGCAGTTACAGGGGGTTGAACACTGAAGCTTTCTTT
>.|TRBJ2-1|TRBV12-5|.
CASGPHSGDEQFF
TGTGCTAGTGGCCCCCATAGCGGCGATGAGCAGTTCTTC
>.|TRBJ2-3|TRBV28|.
CASSLERADTQYF
TGTGCCAGCAGTTTAGAGAGGGCAGATACGCAGTATTTT
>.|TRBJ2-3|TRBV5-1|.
CASSPGTIGGPLNTQYF
TGCGCCAGCAGCCCAGGTACGATCGGGGGGCCGTTAAATACGCAGTATTTT
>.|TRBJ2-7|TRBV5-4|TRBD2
CASSFQERGSYEQYF
TGTGCCAGCAGCTTCCAAGAGCGGGGATCCTACGAGCAGTACTTC
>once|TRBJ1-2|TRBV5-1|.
CASSLWGDYGYTF
TGCGCCAGCAGCTTATGGGGAGACTATGGCTACACCTTC
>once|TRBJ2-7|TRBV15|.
CATSRAPETYEQYF
TGTGCCACCAGCAGGGCCCCAGAAACCTACGAGCAGTACTTC